This TCR beta chain was obtained from a study of cytomegalovirus exposure and HLA in healthy donors. Worth noting for this clone: As yet, its antigen is unknown.

Study outcomes and limitations: Later work found most CMV-associated TCR beta chains apparently HLA-restricted. Equally common other TCR beta chains were less clonally expanded than HLA-associated ones, a later analysis found. As a later analysis showed, several of the most significant clusters appeared to be linked to common viral pathogens. Sequences of the TCR beta chain were said to predict the HLA-A and HLA-B alleles of most subjects accurately.

J was trimmed by 1 base and V by 4 bases; bases with no gene match: 2. The CDR3 has 15 residues. Germline CDR1 reads SNHLY; CDR2 reads FYNNEI. PCR primers comprised 60 Vbeta and 13 Jbeta primers. Clones were sequenced by immunoSEQ multiplex PCR, and TCRdb holds only the in-frame ones, with some missing. Its table lists 150,000 to 200,000 clones. The rearrangement links TRBV2 to TRBJ2-5; TRBD1 matches 11 bases. This TCR was sampled from a man younger than 40 in good health and CMV-seronegative. Sequenced: PBMCs. This CDR3 is CASSAGTGGQETQYF. In DNA, the CDR3 is TGTGCCAGCAGTGCCGGGACAGGGGGCCAAGAGACCCAGTACTTC.